The 25 T cell receptor beta chains presented below share a single source sample, sequenced in a study of blood T cell repertoires in COVID-19. The method was immunoSEQ multiplex PCR; TCRdb's version includes in-frame clones alone and lacks a portion of them. Among roughly 250,000 clones listed, 84% were seen once. The sequenced sample was peripheral blood. All receptors come from a man aged 45-65 years with acute or convalescent COVID-19.

This clone was counted a few times. The CDR3, as DNA: TGCGCCAGCAGCCAAGTTAGGTGGAGGCAGGGGGACTACAATGAGCAGTTCTTC. This encodes CASSQVRWRQGDYNEQFF. This chain uses TRBV4-1 with TRBJ2-1, with 7 nucleotides matching TRBD1. The germline CDR1 and CDR2 sequences are MGHRA and YSYEKL. Trimming removed 1 base from V and 3 bases from J; junction bases left unmatched: 12. The CDR3 consists of 18 residues.

The rearrangement uses TRBV3-1 (or the pseudogene TRBV3-2) and TRBJ1-3; maybe TRBD1 (5 bases). The CDR3 covers 17 residues. Trimming removed 0 bases at V and 2 bases at J, with 14 bases between. Germline-derived CDR1 and CDR2 are LGHDT and YNNKEL (reference sequence). The CDR3 reads CASSQDDEDKPGNTIYF. The DNA for the CDR3 is TGTGCCAGCAGCCAAGATGATGAGGACAAACCTGGAAACACCATATATTTT.

The V call is TRBV27, the J call TRBJ1-5; the D is unclear. Trimming removed 5 bases from V and 7 bases from J, with 15 bases in between. This CDR3 region has 14 residues. Germline V gene lookup returns CDR1 MNHEY and CDR2 SMNVEV (reference sequence). The CDR3 reads CASSARESRQPQHF. The CDR3 coding sequence is TGTGCCAGCAGTGCTCGGGAGTCCAGGCAGCCCCAGCATTTT.

The chain employs TRBV6-5 and TRBJ1-1; the match to TRBD1 covers 9 bases. Losses at the gene ends were 8 bases for V and 1 base for J; bases not matched to a gene: 5. The CDR3 extends over 14 amino acids. Looked up from germline, CDR1 is MNHEY and CDR2 is SVGAGI. CDR3 region: CASLDRGKNTEAFF. In nucleotides, the CDR3 is TGTGCCAGCCTGGACAGGGGAAAGAACACTGAAGCTTTCTTT.

The rearrangement uses TRBV6-5 and TRBJ1-6; D uncertain. V lost 8 bases to trimming and J lost 14 bases, with 25 bases between them. The CDR3 consists of 15 residues. CDR1 and CDR2 (germline): MNHEY, SVGAGI. CDR3 DNA sequence: TGTGCCAGCCGCTCAAAGACGGCGCGTGTTGAGGCCCTCCACTTT. Encoded protein: CASRSKTARVEALHF.

The chain has TRBV24-1 and TRBJ2-1; 11 bases are shared with TRBD2. V dropped 4 bases and J dropped 8; count of bases not matched to a gene: 9. Germline loops: CDR1 KGHDR, CDR2 SFDVKD. The CDR3 has 16 residues. The CDR3 bases are TGTGCCACCAGTGAGTATACTAGCGGGAGTGGTCATGAGCAGTTCTTC. It encodes CATSEYTSGSGHEQFF.

This chain uses TRBV4-2 with TRBJ1-4; TRBD1 matches at 10 bases. CDR1 and CDR2 (germline): LGHNA, YNFKEQ. The length of the CDR3 is 18 residues. Losses at the gene ends were 1 base for V and 5 bases for J; bases not matched to a gene: 10. The CDR3 nucleotides read TGTGCCAGCAGCCAAGCCCCTGGGACAGGGGAAGGGAATGAAAAACTGTTTTTT. It codes for CASSQAPGTGEGNEKLFF.

As to this clone: This same CDR3 is encoded by further DNA sequences in the sample. The chain combines TRBV5-1 with TRBJ1-4, with no clear D. Germline CDR1 and CDR2: SGHRS and YFSETQ. V was shortened by 0 bases and J by 8 bases, with 11 bases between the two germline ends. The CDR3 spans 14 residues. CDR3 amino acids: CASSLEGGGEKLFF. The CDR3 DNA sequence: TGCGCCAGCAGCTTGGAAGGAGGTGGAGAAAAACTGTTTTTT.

The chain uses TRBV28 and TRBJ2-2; 11 bases are shared with TRBD1. The CDR3 contains 17 residues. Losses at the gene ends were 1 base for V and 7 bases for J; bases not matched to a gene: 8. Germline CDR1 MDHEN, CDR2 SYDVKM. In DNA form, the CDR3 reads TGTGCCAGCAGTTTATTCGCTCGGGGGACAGGGGGCGGGGAGCTGTTTTTT. Protein sequence: CASSLFARGTGGGELFF.

This clone appeared a few times. The chain uses TRBV5-8 and TRBJ2-1; 9 bases are a match to TRBD2. Germline CDR1 SGHTS, CDR2 YDEGEE. The CDR3 totals 12 residues. J lost 14 bases, V lost 4 bases, and 7 bases had no gene match. For the CDR3, the DNA is TGTGCCAGCAGCGTCATAGCGGGAGAGAAGTTCTTC. This codes for CASSVIAGEKFF.

V usage is TRBV6-2 or TRBV6-3 and J usage is TRBJ2-3, with TRBD2 matching over 13 bases. The CDR3 loop spans 19 amino acids. The V segment lost 6 bases and the J segment 3 bases; nucleotides outside the gene matches: 15. Germline CDR1 MNHEY, CDR2 SVGEGT. CDR3 nucleotide sequence: TGTGCCAGCAGCCGGACTAGGACTAGCGGGAGTCTGAGAACAGATACGCAGTATTTT. It yields the protein CASSRTRTSGSLRTDTQYF.

The rearrangement uses TRBV3-1 (or the pseudogene TRBV3-2) and TRBJ2-7; 7 nucleotides align to TRBD1. The V and J ends lost 0 bases and 1 base, in that order; junction bases with no gene match: 3. This CDR3 has 15 amino acids. Germline CDR1 LGHDT, CDR2 YNNKEL (reference sequence). The CDR3 nucleotides are TGTGCCAGCAGCCAAGAACAGGGGCTATCCTACGAGCAGTACTTC. It specifies CASSQEQGLSYEQYF.

The gene calls are TRBV30 and TRBJ1-5; D unresolved. CDR1 and CDR2 from the germline V gene are GTSNPN and SVGIG (reference sequence). V dropped 0 bases and J dropped 6 bases, with 12 bases sitting between them. The CDR3 loop spans 14 amino acids. The DNA of the CDR3 is TGTGCCTGGAGTGTAGAGGTATCGGGTCAGCCCCAGCATTTT. Its protein product is CAWSVEVSGQPQHF.

The chain carries TRBV6-5 and TRBJ1-3, with 7 bases matching TRBD1. Per germline, CDR1 MNHEY and CDR2 SVGAGI. This CDR3 is 15 amino acids long. After removal of 4 bases from V and 1 base from J, the junction contained 4 bases not matched to a gene. The CDR3 protein is CASSSTGQSGNTIYF. In DNA form, the CDR3 reads TGTGCCAGCAGTTCAACGGGACAGTCTGGAAACACCATATATTTT.

V usage is TRBV30 and J usage is TRBJ1-1, with D unresolved. V lost 6 bases to trimming and J lost 1 base, with 18 bases between them. Germline V gene sequence: CDR1 GTSNPN, CDR2 SVGIG (reference sequence). CDR3 length: 15 residues. The CDR3 sequence: CACTRQGTTNTEAFF. The CDR3 DNA is TGTGCCTGTACCCGACAAGGAACAACGAACACTGAAGCTTTCTTT.

This chain links TRBV4-2 with TRBJ1-1; D is undetermined. From germline, CDR1 is LGHNA and CDR2 YNFKEQ. V was trimmed by 0 bases and J by 2 bases, leaving 10 bases between them. The CDR3 runs to 15 residues. The CDR3 bases are TGTGCCAGCAGCCAAGACCCCTTTCTAAACACTGAAGCTTTCTTT. Amino acid sequence: CASSQDPFLNTEAFF.

The chain links TRBV25-1 to TRBJ2-5; the D gene is possibly TRBD2 (7 bases). This CDR3 spans 14 amino acids. Germline V gene data show CDR1 as MGHDK and CDR2 as SYGVNS. The V gene lost 1 base and the J gene lost 7 bases, with 13 bases spanning the gap. CDR3 sequence (DNA): TGTGCCAGCAGTGAATTCGGGGGGCGTGGGACCCAGTACTTC. Translation gives CASSEFGGRGTQYF.

The rearrangement uses TRBV18 and TRBJ1-1, with 7 bases aligning to TRBD1. CDR3 length: 14 amino acids. Germline V CDR1 and CDR2: KGHSH, LQKENI. The V gene end was trimmed by 2 bases and the J gene end by 6 bases; junction bases not matched to a gene: 6. This CDR3 reads CASSPTGERAEAFF. CDR3 in DNA: TGTGCCAGCTCACCAACAGGGGAGAGGGCTGAAGCTTTCTTT.

The sample holds a few counts of this clone. The rearrangement uses TRBV5-1 and TRBJ2-7; TRBD1 agrees at 7 bases. The CDR3 totals 14 residues. V shed 6 bases and J 2 bases; nucleotides not matched to a gene: 8. CDR1 SGHRS and CDR2 YFSETQ come from the germline V gene. The CDR3 bases are TGCGCCAGCACCCCCAGGGACAGACCCTACGAGCAGTACTTC. Translating gives CASTPRDRPYEQYF.

On this clone itself: Other DNA sequences within the sample encode an identical CDR3. The chain recombines TRBV2 with TRBJ2-4; TRBD1 agrees at 8 bases. V trimming: 6 bases; J trimming: 0 bases; junction bases outside the gene matches: 4. CDR1 is SNHLY and CDR2 is FYNNEI in the germline V gene. The CDR3 is 15 residues long. CDR3 bases: TGTGCCAGCAGCGGACAGGGACTAGCCAAAAACATTCAGTACTTC. It is translated as CASSGQGLAKNIQYF.

The chain recombines TRBV2 with TRBJ2-3, with 9 positions matching TRBD2. The CDR3 consists of 16 residues. In germline, CDR1 is SNHLY, CDR2 FYNNEI. V was clipped by 6 bases and J by 0 bases; unmatched bases: 7. CDR3 residues: CASSALAGTSTDTQYF. For the CDR3, the DNA is TGTGCCAGCAGCGCCCTAGCGGGAACTAGCACAGATACGCAGTATTTT.

The rearrangement joins TRBV27 to TRBJ1-1; 7 nucleotides line up with TRBD1. Germline V gene sequence: CDR1 MNHEY, CDR2 SMNVEV (reference sequence). The CDR3 extends over 14 amino acids. The trim removed 5 bases at V and 4 bases at J, leaving 7 bases unmatched. CDR3 loop: CASSPNRGGTEAFF. CDR3 sequence (DNA): TGTGCCAGCAGTCCGAACAGGGGTGGCACTGAAGCTTTCTTT.

The chain links TRBV27 to TRBJ2-3, with D possibly TRBD1 on 6 matching bases. The germline V gene encodes CDR1 MNHEY and CDR2 SMNVEV (reference sequence). The CDR3 extends over 16 amino acids. The V and J ends lost 8 bases and 3 bases respectively, with 21 bases between them. The CDR3 region is CASLAGPDRHTDTQYF. CDR3 DNA sequence: TGTGCCAGCCTGGCGGGCCCTGACAGGCATACAGATACGCAGTATTTT.

The chain employs TRBV19 and TRBJ1-2, with 8 bases matching TRBD1. CDR3 length: 16 residues. Trimming at V came to 4 bases and at J to 4 bases, leaving 11 bases not matched to a gene. Germline V lookup: CDR1 LNHDA, CDR2 SQIVND (reference sequence). The chain's CDR3 is CASSKKDRVNLYGYTF. The CDR3 DNA follows: TGTGCCAGTAGTAAAAAGGACAGGGTAAACCTCTATGGCTACACCTTC.

V is TRBV27 and J is TRBJ2-7; a possible D gene is TRBD2 (5 bases). Trimming cost V 4 bases and J 1 base, with 11 bases left between them. This CDR3 spans 14 amino acids. Germline loops: CDR1 MNHEY, CDR2 SMNVEV (reference sequence). The CDR3 reads CASSSFGGSYEQYF. In nucleotides, the CDR3 is TGTGCCAGCAGTTCCTTTGGAGGATCCTACGAGCAGTACTTC.